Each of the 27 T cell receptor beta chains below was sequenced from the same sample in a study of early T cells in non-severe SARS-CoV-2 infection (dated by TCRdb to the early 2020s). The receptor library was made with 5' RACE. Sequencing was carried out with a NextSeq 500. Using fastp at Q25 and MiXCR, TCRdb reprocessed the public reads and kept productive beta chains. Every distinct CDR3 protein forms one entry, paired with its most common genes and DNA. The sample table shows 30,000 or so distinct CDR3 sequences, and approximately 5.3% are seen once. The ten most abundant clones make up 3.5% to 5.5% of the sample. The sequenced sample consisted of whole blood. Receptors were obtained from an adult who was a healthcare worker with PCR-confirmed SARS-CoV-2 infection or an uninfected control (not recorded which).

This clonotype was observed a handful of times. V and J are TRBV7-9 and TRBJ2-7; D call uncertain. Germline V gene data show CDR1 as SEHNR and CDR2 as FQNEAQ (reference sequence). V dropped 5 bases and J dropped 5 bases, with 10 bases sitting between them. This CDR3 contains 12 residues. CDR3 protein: CASSPLRDEQYF. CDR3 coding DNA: TGTGCCAGCAGCCCGCTAAGGGACGAGCAGTACTTC.

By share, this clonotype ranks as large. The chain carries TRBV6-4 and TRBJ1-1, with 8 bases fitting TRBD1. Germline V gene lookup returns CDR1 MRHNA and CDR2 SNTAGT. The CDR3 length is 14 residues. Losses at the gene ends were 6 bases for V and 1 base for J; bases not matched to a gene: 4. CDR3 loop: CASRPGQENTEAFF. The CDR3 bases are TGTGCCAGCAGGCCGGGACAGGAGAACACTGAAGCTTTCTTT.

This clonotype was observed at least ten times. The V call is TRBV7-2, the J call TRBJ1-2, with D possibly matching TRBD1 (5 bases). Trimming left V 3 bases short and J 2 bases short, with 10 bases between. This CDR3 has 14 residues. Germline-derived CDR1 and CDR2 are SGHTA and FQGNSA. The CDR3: CASSLGTANYGYTF. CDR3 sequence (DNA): TGTGCCAGCAGCTTGGGGACGGCAAACTATGGCTACACCTTC.

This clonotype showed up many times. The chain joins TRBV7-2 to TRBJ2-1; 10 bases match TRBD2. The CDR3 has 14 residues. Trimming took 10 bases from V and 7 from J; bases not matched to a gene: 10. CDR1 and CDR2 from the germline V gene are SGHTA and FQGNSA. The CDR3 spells CANSLSGRVNEQFF. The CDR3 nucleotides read TGTGCCAACTCCCTCAGCGGGAGGGTTAATGAGCAGTTCTTC.

The CDR3 DNA follows: TGTGCCAGCAGTTTGACGGGAAAATGGGGCTATTCAAACTACGAGCAGTACTTC. This sequence encodes CASSLTGKWGYSNYEQYF. This chain connects TRBV12-3 or TRBV12-4 to TRBJ2-7; either TRBD1 or TRBD2 may supply D (5 bases each). The CDR3 runs to 18 residues. The V end was cut by 3 bases, the J end by 3 bases, with 24 bases between.

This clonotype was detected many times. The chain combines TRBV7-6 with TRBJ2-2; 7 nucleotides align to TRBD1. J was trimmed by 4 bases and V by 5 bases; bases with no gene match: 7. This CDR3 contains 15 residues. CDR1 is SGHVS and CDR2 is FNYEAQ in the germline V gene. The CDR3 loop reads CASSGYRDSTGELFF. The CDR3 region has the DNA TGTGCCAGCAGCGGCTACCGGGACAGCACCGGGGAGCTGTTTTTT.

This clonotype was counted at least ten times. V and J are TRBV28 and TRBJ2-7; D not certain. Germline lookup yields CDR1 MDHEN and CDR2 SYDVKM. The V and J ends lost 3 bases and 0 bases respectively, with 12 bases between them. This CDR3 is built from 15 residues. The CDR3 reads CASSLPSANSYEQYF. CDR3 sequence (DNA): TGTGCCAGCAGTTTGCCATCGGCCAACTCCTACGAGCAGTACTTC.

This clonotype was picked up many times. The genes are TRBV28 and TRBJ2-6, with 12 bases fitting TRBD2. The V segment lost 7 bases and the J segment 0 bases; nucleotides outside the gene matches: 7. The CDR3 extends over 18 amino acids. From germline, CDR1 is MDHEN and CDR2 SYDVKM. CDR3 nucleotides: TGTGCCAGCAACCCGCTAGCGGGAGGGAGCTCTGGGGCCAACGTCCTGACTTTC. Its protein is CASNPLAGGSSGANVLTF.

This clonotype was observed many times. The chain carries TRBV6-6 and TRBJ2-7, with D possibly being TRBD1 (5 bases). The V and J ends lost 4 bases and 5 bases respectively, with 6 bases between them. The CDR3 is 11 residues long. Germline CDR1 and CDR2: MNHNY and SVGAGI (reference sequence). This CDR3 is CASSSGNEQYF. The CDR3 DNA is TGTGCCAGCAGTTCAGGGAACGAGCAGTACTTC.

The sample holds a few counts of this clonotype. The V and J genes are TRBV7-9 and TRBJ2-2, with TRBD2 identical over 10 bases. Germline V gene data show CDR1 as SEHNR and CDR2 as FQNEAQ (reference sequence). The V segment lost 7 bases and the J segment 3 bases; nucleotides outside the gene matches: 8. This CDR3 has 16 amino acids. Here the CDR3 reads CASTRRLAGDTGELFF. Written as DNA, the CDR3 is TGTGCCAGCACCCGGAGGCTAGCGGGGGACACCGGGGAGCTGTTTTTT.

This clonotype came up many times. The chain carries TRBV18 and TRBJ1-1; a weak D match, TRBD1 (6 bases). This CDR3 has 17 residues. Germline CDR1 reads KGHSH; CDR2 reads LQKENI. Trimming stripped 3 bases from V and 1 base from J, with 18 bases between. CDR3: CASSPSAIQGKNTEAFF. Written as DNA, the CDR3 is TGTGCCAGCTCACCCTCCGCCATACAGGGCAAGAACACTGAAGCTTTCTTT.

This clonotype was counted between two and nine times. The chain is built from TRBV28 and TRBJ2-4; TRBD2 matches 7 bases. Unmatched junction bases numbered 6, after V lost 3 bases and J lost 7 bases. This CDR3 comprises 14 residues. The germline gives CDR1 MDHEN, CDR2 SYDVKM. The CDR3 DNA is TGTGCCAGCAGTTTCGCGGGAGACGGGAACATTCAGTACTTC. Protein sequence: CASSFAGDGNIQYF.

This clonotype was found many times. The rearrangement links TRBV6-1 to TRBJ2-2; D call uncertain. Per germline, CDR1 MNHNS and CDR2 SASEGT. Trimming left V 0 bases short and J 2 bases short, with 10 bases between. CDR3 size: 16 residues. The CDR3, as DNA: TGTGCCAGCAGTGAAGCGGGCAAACAAAACACCGGGGAGCTGTTTTTT. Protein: CASSEAGKQNTGELFF.

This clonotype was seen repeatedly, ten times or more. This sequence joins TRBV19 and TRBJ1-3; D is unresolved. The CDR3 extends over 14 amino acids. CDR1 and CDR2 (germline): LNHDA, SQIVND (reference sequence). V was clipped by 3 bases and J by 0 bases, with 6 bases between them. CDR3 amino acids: CASSIGVSGNTIYF. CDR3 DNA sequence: TGTGCCAGTAGTATTGGAGTCTCTGGAAACACCATATATTTT. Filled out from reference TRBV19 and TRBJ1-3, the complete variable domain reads DGGITQSPKYLFRKEGQNVTLSCEQNLNHDAMYWYRQDPGQGLRLIYYSQIVNDFQKGDIAEGYSVSREKKESFPLTVTSAQKNPTAFYLCASSIGVSGNTIYFGEGSWLTVV.

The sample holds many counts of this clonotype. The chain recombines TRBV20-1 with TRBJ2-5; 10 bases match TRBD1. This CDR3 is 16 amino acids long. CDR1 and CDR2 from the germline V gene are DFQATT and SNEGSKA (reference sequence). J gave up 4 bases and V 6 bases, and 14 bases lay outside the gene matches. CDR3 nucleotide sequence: TGCAGTGCCTCAGGGACAGGGGTAAACGTGCCAGAGACCCAGTACTTC. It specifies CSASGTGVNVPETQYF.

This CDR3 is CASSLLIGGYEQYF. CDR3 bases: TGCGCCAGCAGCTTGTTAATCGGGGGCTACGAGCAGTACTTC. The chain couples TRBV5-1 to TRBJ2-7, with a weak D call TRBD2 (6 bases). Trimming took off 1 base at V and 3 bases at J, with 11 bases between the two ends. The CDR3 sequence is 14 residues long. CDR1 is SGHRS and CDR2 is YFSETQ in the germline V gene.

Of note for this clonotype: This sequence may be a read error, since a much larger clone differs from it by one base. CDR3 in amino acids: CASKGGGEQYF. CDR3 in DNA: TGTGCCAGCAAGGGGGGAGGCGAGCAGTACTTC. The V call is TRBV6-5, the J call TRBJ2-7; the D call may be TRBD1 or TRBD2 (6 bases each). V was shortened by 7 bases and J by 6 bases, with 10 bases between the two germline ends. The CDR3 length is 11 residues. CDR1 and CDR2 (germline): MNHEY, SVGAGI.

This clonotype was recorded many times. DNA for the CDR3: TGTGCCACCTCCCGAGGTGGAGATGAGGGCGAGCAGTACTTC. Amino acid sequence: CATSRGGDEGEQYF. The gene calls are TRBV2 and TRBJ2-7; a possible D gene is TRBD2 (5 bases). From germline, CDR1 is SNHLY and CDR2 FYNNEI. This CDR3 has 14 residues. V dropped 10 bases and J dropped 6 bases, with 22 bases sitting between them.

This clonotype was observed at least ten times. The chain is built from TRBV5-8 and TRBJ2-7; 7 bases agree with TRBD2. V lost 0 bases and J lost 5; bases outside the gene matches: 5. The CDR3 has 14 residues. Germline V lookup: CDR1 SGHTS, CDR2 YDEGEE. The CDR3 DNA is TGTGCCAGCAGCTTGGGACTAGCCCTTAACGAGCAGTACTTC. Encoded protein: CASSLGLALNEQYF.

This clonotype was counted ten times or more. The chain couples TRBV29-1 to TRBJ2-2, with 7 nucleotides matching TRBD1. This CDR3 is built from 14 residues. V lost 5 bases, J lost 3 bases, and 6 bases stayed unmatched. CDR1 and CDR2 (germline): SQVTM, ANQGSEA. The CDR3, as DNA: TGCAGCGTTTCGAGACAGGGAGACACCGGGGAGCTGTTTTTT. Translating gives CSVSRQGDTGELFF.

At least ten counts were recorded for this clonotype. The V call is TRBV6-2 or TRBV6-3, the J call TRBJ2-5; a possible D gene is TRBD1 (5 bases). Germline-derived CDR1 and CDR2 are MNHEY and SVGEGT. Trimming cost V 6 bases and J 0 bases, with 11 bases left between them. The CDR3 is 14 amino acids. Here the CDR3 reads CASSSRQYQETQYF. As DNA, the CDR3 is TGTGCCAGCAGCAGCAGACAGTACCAAGAGACCCAGTACTTC.

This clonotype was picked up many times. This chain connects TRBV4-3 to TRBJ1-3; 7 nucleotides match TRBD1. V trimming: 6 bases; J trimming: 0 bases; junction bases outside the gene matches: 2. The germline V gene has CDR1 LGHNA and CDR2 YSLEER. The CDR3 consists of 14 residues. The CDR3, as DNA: TGCGCCAGCAGAGGGACAGTCTCTGGAAACACCATATATTTT. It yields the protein CASRGTVSGNTIYF.

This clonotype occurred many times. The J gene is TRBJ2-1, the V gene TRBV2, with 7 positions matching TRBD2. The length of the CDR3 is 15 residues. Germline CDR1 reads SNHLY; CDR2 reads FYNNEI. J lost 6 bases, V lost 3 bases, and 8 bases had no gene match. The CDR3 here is CASSDVLGLGNEQFF. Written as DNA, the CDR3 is TGTGCCAGCAGTGATGTTCTCGGACTAGGCAATGAGCAGTTCTTC.

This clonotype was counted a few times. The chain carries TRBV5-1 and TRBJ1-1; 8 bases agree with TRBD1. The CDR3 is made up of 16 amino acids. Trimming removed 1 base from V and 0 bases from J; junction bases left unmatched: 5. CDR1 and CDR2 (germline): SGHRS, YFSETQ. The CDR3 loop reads CASSLRGQGMNTEAFF. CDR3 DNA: TGCGCCAGCAGCTTGAGAGGACAGGGAATGAACACTGAAGCTTTCTTT.

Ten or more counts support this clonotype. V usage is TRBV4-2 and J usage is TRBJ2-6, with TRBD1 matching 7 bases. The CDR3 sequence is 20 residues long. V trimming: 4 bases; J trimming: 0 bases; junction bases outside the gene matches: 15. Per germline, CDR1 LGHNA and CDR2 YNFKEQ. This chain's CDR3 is CASSPNIWTGAFSGANVLTF. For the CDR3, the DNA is TGTGCCAGCAGCCCGAATATTTGGACAGGAGCTTTCTCTGGGGCCAACGTCCTGACTTTC.

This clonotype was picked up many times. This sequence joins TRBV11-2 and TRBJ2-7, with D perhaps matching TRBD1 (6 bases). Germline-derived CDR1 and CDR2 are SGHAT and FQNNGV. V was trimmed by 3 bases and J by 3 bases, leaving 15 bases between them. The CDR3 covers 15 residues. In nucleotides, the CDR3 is TGTGCCAGCAGCTTCTTAGGGGGTGATCGCTACGAGCAGTACTTC. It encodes CASSFLGGDRYEQYF.

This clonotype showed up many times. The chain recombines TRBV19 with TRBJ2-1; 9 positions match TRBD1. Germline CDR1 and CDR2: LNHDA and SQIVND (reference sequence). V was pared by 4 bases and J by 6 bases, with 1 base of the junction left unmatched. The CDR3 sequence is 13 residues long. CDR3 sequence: CASSTGQGNEQFF. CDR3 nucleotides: TGTGCCAGTAGTACGGGACAGGGCAATGAGCAGTTCTTC.